The source of this T cell receptor (beta chain) is a study of blood T cell repertoires in COVID-19. For the study at large: Some COVID-19 samples were acute and others convalescent; all came from the United States, Italy and Spain. PBMCs, B-cell-depleted T cells, or T cells provided the cDNA or gDNA that made up the material.

The authors' processing: Researchers report that nucleated cell counts were estimated from reference gene primer amplification. Method: immunoSEQ multiplex PCR; TCRdb's copy keeps in-frame clones and lacks some. The DNA gave D and trimming, while V, J and clone size come from that table. The profile shows around 70,000 clones, around 78% of them singletons. Sequenced sample: peripheral blood. The sequence came from a human donor in a cohort sampled during active COVID-19.

CDR3 loop: CASSPRPPTASGGNQPQHF. As DNA, the CDR3 is TGTGCCAGCAGTCCACGCCCCCCGACAGCCTCTGGGGGCAATCAGCCCCAGCATTTT. The chain carries TRBV27 and TRBJ1-5; D might be TRBD1 (5 bases). CDR3 length equals 19 residues. Trimming took off 5 bases at V and 2 bases at J, with 25 bases between the two ends. Germline V lookup: CDR1 MNHEY, CDR2 SMNVEV (reference sequence).